This entry concerns a single T cell receptor beta chain. The data were produced by immunoSEQ multiplex PCR, yet TCRdb's version contains in-frame clones alone and is incomplete. The data contain about 100,000 clones, 84% of them singletons. Per the germline V gene, CDR1 is LNHNV and CDR2 is YYDKDF (reference sequence). V lost 2 bases and J 7 bases, leaving 9 bases between the germline ends. The CDR3 contains 13 residues. The sample originates from a study of T cell responses to AZD1222 COVID-19 vaccine. The chain recombines TRBV15 with TRBJ1-5; tentatively, D is TRBD1 (5 bases). This receptor was obtained from an adult in good health. The sequenced sample was peripheral blood, obtained on day 0 of AZD1222 vaccination. CDR3 protein: CATSRFRAQPQHF. The CDR3 DNA follows: TGTGCCACCAGCAGATTCAGGGCCCAGCCCCAGCATTTT.